This T cell receptor (beta chain) was recorded in a study of response to subunit inactivated influenza vaccine. This clonotype was seen ten or more times. Via MiXCR, TCRdb re-called the RT-PCR reads, giving one row per CDR3 protein. The table records roughly 170,000 distinct CDR3 sequences, around 9% of them present only once. The sequenced sample was non-naive T cells sorted from PBMCs, obtained on the day of vaccination. The TCR was taken from a man between 45 and 60 years old who received an inactivated influenza vaccine.

The CDR3 DNA reads TGTGCCAGCAGTTTATGGGGACAGGGGGGGGGCTACACCTTC. Its translation is CASSLWGQGGGYTF. The chain uses TRBV28 and TRBJ1-2; 11 bases fit TRBD1. The CDR3 consists of 14 residues. The V and J ends lost 0 bases and 8 bases, in that order; junction bases with no gene match: 2. Per the germline V gene, CDR1 is MDHEN and CDR2 is SYDVKM.